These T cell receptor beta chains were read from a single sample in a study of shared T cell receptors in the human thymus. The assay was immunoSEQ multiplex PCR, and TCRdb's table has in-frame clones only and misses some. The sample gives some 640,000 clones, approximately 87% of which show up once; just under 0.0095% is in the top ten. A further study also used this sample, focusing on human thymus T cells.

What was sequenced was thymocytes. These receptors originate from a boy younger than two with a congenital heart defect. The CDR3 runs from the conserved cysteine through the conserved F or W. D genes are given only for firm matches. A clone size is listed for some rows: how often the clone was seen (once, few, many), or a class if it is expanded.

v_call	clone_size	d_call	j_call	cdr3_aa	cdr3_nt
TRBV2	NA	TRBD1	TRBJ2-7	CASRGTGGDLYEQYF	TGTGCCAGCAGGGGGACAGGGGGGGATCTCTACGAGCAGTACTTC
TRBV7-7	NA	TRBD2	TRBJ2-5	CASSTRIETSGGALETQYF	TGTGCTAGCAGCACTCGGATCGAAACAAGCGGGGGGGCCTTAGAGACCCAGTACTTC
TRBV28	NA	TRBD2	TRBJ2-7	CKTGSGGHEQYF	TGTAAAACCGGTAGCGGGGGCCACGAGCAGTACTTC
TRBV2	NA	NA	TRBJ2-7	CASSGGRGASSYEQYF	TGTGCCAGCAGTGGGGGCCGGGGGGCCAGCTCCTACGAGCAGTACTTC
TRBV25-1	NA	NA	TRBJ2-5	CASSEQQGGDQETQYF	TGTGCCAGCAGTGAGCAACAGGGTGGAGACCAAGAGACCCAGTACTTC
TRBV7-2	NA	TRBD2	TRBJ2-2	CASRRTTSGGYTGELFF	TGTGCCAGCAGACGGACCACTAGCGGGGGGTACACCGGGGAGCTGTTTTTT
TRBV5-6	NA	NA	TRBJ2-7	CTSSPPPCRGAFYEQYF	TGTACCAGCAGCCCACCCCCTTGCAGGGGGGCTTTCTACGAGCAGTACTTC
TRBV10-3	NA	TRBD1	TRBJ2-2	CAISSPGTANTGELFF	TGTGCCATCAGTAGCCCTGGGACAGCGAACACCGGGGAGCTGTTTTTT
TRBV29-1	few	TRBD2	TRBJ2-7	CSVVVQSGGGPESYEQYF	TGCAGCGTTGTGGTCCAATCGGGCGGGGGGCCAGAGTCCTACGAGCAGTACTTC
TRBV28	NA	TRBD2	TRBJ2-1	CASSLCPRGLAGGNGDEQFF	TGTGCCAGCAGTTTATGTCCCCGGGGACTAGCGGGAGGGAATGGCGATGAGCAGTTCTTC
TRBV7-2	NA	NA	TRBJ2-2	CASSLGPGELFF	TGTGCCAGCAGCTTAGGGCCCGGGGAGCTGTTTTTT
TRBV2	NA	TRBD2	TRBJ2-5	CASSDRGGPETQYF	TGTGCCAGCAGTGATCGGGGGGGCCCGGAGACCCAGTACTTC
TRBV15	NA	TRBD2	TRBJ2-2	CATSPLGGKEELFF	TGTGCCACCAGCCCCCTGGGGGGGAAAGAGGAGCTGTTTTTT
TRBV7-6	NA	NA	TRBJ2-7	CASSGQPRWGYEQYF	TGTGCCAGCTCTGGACAGCCCCGTTGGGGCTACGAGCAGTACTTC
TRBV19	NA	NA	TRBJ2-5	CASSTSGTLVLEQYF	NA
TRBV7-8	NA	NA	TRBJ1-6	CASSPGSGYSYNSPLHF	TGTGCCAGCAGCCCCGGTTCGGGTTACTCCTATAATTCACCCCTCCACTTT
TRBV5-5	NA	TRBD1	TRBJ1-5	CASSFGTGDPNQPQHF	TGTGCCAGCAGCTTCGGGACAGGGGACCCTAATCAGCCCCAGCATTTT
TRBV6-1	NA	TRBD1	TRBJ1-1	CASSEGGQSNTEAFF	TGTGCCAGCAGTGAGGGGGGACAGAGTAACACTGAAGCTTTCTTT
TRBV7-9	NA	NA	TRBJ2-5	CASSLARPVRDIQETQYF	TGTGCCAGCAGCTTAGCCCGCCCAGTCCGGGACATCCAAGAGACCCAGTACTTC
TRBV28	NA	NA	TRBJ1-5	CASVVGEGSNQPQHF	TGTGCCAGCGTGGTCGGGGAGGGAAGCAATCAGCCCCAGCATTTT
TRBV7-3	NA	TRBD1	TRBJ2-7	CASSLTGDPNEQYF	TGTGCCAGCAGCTTGACAGGGGATCCGAACGAGCAGTACTTC
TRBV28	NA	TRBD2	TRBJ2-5	CASSYTSGGETQYF	TGTGCCAGCAGTTATACTAGCGGGGGAGAGACCCAGTACTTC
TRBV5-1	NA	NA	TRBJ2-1	CASSLGGATYNEQFF	TGCGCCAGCAGCTTGGGCGGGGCCACCTACAATGAGCAGTTCTTC
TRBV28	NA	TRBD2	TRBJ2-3	CASSSLTSGGSPTQYF	TGTGCCAGCAGTTCCTTGACTAGCGGGGGCTCCCCTACGCAGTATTTT
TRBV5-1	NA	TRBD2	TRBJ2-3	CASSAPGLARTDTQYF	TGCGCCAGCAGCGCCCCGGGACTAGCGAGAACAGATACGCAGTATTTT
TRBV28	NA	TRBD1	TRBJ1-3	CASSPHRGPIPRSGNTIYF	TGTGCCAGCAGTCCCCACAGGGGACCCATCCCACGCTCTGGAAACACCATATATTTT
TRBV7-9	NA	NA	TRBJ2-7	CASTSVGESGTHYEQYF	TGTGCCAGCACCTCTGTGGGGGAAAGTGGGACTCACTACGAGCAGTACTTC
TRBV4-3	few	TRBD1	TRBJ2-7	CASSQEAPRDRVYEQYF	TGCGCCAGCAGCCAAGAAGCTCCCCGGGACAGGGTATACGAGCAGTACTTC
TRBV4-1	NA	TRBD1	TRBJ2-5	CASSQPPDRGQETQYF	TGCGCCAGCAGCCAACCACCGGACAGGGGGCAAGAGACCCAGTACTTC
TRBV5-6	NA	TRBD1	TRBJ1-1	CASSLVPGGRVAFF	TGTGCCAGCAGCTTGGTGCCAGGGGGCAGGGTAGCTTTCTTT
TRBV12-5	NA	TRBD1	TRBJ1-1	CASGSGTGDEAFF	TGTGCTAGTGGCTCAGGGACAGGGGATGAAGCTTTCTTT
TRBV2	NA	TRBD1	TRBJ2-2	CASYGQEGQEVGAGELFF	TGTGCCAGCTACGGACAGGAGGGACAGGAGGTTGGGGCCGGGGAGCTGTTTTTT
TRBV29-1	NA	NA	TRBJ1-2	CSVASGGSDGYTF	TGCAGCGTGGCAAGCGGGGGTTCCGATGGCTACACCTTC